A single sample is the source of the 24 T cell receptor beta chains below, sequenced in a study of blood T cell repertoires in COVID-19. Repertoires were generated with immunoSEQ multiplex PCR, while TCRdb's copy carries only in-frame clones and drops some. The repertoire holds about 210,000 clones, with approximately 78% as singletons. Input material: peripheral blood. The receptor set was obtained from a woman in her 70s with COVID-19, enrolled during active disease.

The rearrangement joins TRBV2 to TRBJ1-5; no clear D gene. The V end lost 8 bases, the J end lost 3 bases, and 14 bases lay between the germline ends. The CDR3 length is 14 residues. CDR1 and CDR2 (germline): SNHLY, FYNNEI. Here the CDR3 reads CASGSWQANQPQHF. The CDR3 DNA is TGTGCCAGCGGCTCCTGGCAGGCCAATCAGCCCCAGCATTTT. The entire variable domain, with the rest obtained from reference TRBV2 and TRBJ1-5, is as follows: EPEVTQTPSHQVTQMGQEVILRCVPISNHLYFYWYRQILGQKVEFLVSFYNNEISEKSEIFDDQFSVERPDGSNFTLKIRSTKLEDSAMYFCASGSWQANQPQHFGDGTRLSIL.

V usage is TRBV30 and J usage is TRBJ1-6; the match to TRBD1 covers 9 bases. The trim removed 3 bases at V and 10 bases at J, leaving 4 bases unmatched. Germline V lookup: CDR1 GTSNPN, CDR2 SVGIG (reference sequence). This CDR3 region has 13 residues. CDR3 sequence: CAWSGQGSSPLHF. CDR3 coding DNA: TGTGCCTGGAGCGGACAGGGGAGCTCACCCCTCCACTTT.

The genes are TRBV4-1 and TRBJ1-3; D unclear. V dropped 4 bases and J dropped 3 bases, with 13 bases sitting between them. Germline V gene lookup returns CDR1 MGHRA and CDR2 YSYEKL. CDR3 length: 15 amino acids. CDR3 bases: TGCGCCAGCAGCCTCGCCTCACCCGGTGGAAACACCATATATTTT. It yields the protein CASSLASPGGNTIYF.

This chain links TRBV7-2 with TRBJ2-3, with 9 bases that match TRBD2. The CDR3 extends over 15 amino acids. CDR1 and CDR2 (germline): SGHTA, FQGNSA. Trimming removed 1 base from V and 3 bases from J; junction bases left unmatched: 2. The CDR3 DNA follows: TGTGCCAGCAGCTTAGTAGCGGGAGTGACAGATACGCAGTATTTT. Its translation: CASSLVAGVTDTQYF.

This clone was observed a handful of times. The chain joins TRBV19 to TRBJ2-4; possible D gene TRBD1, 5 bases. V lost 2 bases and J lost 4, with 9 bases in between. Germline assignment: CDR1 LNHDA and CDR2 SQIVND (reference sequence). The CDR3 contains 14 residues. CDR3 nucleotides: TGTGCCAGTAGTATAAGACAGCAAAAAAACATTCAGTACTTC. It is translated as CASSIRQQKNIQYF.

The chain employs TRBV6-2 or TRBV6-3 and TRBJ2-1; D call uncertain. V dropped 2 bases and J dropped 7 bases, with 9 bases sitting between them. CDR1 and CDR2 (germline): MNHEY, SVGEGT. CDR3 length: 13 residues. CDR3 sequence reads: CASSYPTRNEQFF. The CDR3 DNA is TGTGCCAGCAGTTACCCCACCCGGAATGAGCAGTTCTTC.

The chain employs TRBV11-2 and TRBJ2-1; TRBD2 matches 13 bases. Germline V CDR1 and CDR2: SGHAT, FQNNGV. After removal of 3 bases from V and 0 bases from J, the junction contained 5 bases not matched to a gene. CDR3 length: 18 residues. The CDR3 coding sequence is TGTGCCAGCAGCTTGGGACTAGCGGGACGGCTCTCCTACAATGAGCAGTTCTTC. This translates into CASSLGLAGRLSYNEQFF.

This clone has more than one count but fewer than ten. This sequence joins TRBV5-1 and TRBJ1-1; D call uncertain. The CDR3 consists of 11 residues. CDR1 is SGHRS, CDR2 YFSETQ, per germline. Trimming removed 5 bases from V and 4 bases from J, with 6 bases in between. The CDR3 loop is CASREGTEAFF. CDR3 DNA sequence: TGCGCCAGCAGGGAGGGCACTGAAGCTTTCTTT. The variable domain in full, with the rest retrieved from reference TRBV5-1 and TRBJ1-1, is KAGVTQTPRYLIKTRGQQVTLSCSPISGHRSVSWYQQTPGQGLQFLFEYFSETQRNKGNFPGRFSGRQFSNSRSEMNVSTLELGDSALYLCASREGTEAFFGQGTRLTVV.

For this clone: One junction end disagrees with the germline gene, perhaps due to a read error. This chain connects TRBV2 to TRBJ2-7; TRBD2 agrees at 16 bases. The CDR3 spans 16 residues. CDR1 is SNHLY, CDR2 FYNNEI, per germline. Here the CDR3 reads CASREGTSGRAAEQYF. The CDR3 DNA follows: TGTGCCAGCAGAGAAGGGACTAGCGGGAGGGCAGCCGAGCAGTACTTC.

This clone has a single count. The chain couples TRBV19 to TRBJ1-2, with 10 bases matching TRBD1. The V and J ends lost 5 bases and 6 bases, in that order; junction bases with no gene match: 15. The V gene's germline CDR1 is LNHDA and CDR2 SQIVND (reference sequence). This CDR3 has 17 amino acids. The CDR3 DNA reads TGTGCCAGTAGTTCTAAGGGTTCCGGGACAGGGGCTAATGGCTACACCTTC. Translating it yields CASSSKGSGTGANGYTF.

This chain connects TRBV3-1 (or the pseudogene TRBV3-2) to TRBJ2-7; perhaps TRBD1 as D (6 bases). The germline CDR1 and CDR2 sequences are LGHDT and YNNKEL (reference sequence). CDR3 length: 17 amino acids. The V end lost 0 bases, the J end lost 2 bases, and 17 bases lay between the germline ends. As DNA, the CDR3 is TGTGCCAGCAGCCAAGAGCGGGCAGGGGCAGCAACCTACGAGCAGTACTTC. This translates into CASSQERAGAATYEQYF.

This clone was recorded a few times. This sequence joins TRBV6-4 and TRBJ1-2, with 10 bases matching TRBD1. V lost 0 bases, J lost 7 bases, and 8 bases stayed unmatched. The CDR3 loop spans 16 amino acids. The germline V gene has CDR1 MRHNA and CDR2 SNTAGT. The CDR3 sequence: CASSDSLDRGLSGYTF. In nucleotides, the CDR3 is TGTGCCAGCAGTGACTCGTTAGACAGGGGGCTGTCTGGCTACACCTTC.

The chain joins TRBV7-6 to TRBJ1-5; D is possibly TRBD1 (5 bases). V gave up 0 bases and J gave up 6 bases, with 6 bases separating them. The CDR3 has 13 residues. CDR1 is SGHVS, CDR2 FNYEAQ, per germline. CDR3 protein: CASSLAGGQPQHF. The CDR3, as DNA: TGTGCCAGCAGCTTAGCGGGGGGTCAGCCCCAGCATTTT. The variable domain in full, with the rest retrieved from reference TRBV7-6 and TRBJ1-5, is GAGVSQSPRYKVTKRGQDVALRCDPISGHVSLYWYRQALGQGPEFLTYFNYEAQQDKSGLPNDRFSAERPEGSISTLTIQRTEQRDSAMYRCASSLAGGQPQHFGDGTRLSIL.

The gene calls are TRBV18 and TRBJ2-1; TRBD1 is a possible D gene (6 bases). Trimming pared 3 bases from V and 7 bases from J, leaving 10 bases between. The CDR3 sequence is 13 residues long. Germline lookup yields CDR1 KGHSH and CDR2 LQKENI. In DNA, the CDR3 is TGTGCCAGCTCACCCGGGACAAGAAATGAGCAGTTCTTC. As protein: CASSPGTRNEQFF.

V gene TRBV24-1 combines with J gene TRBJ2-3, with a weak D call TRBD2 (6 bases). This CDR3 region has 15 residues. V was cut by 3 bases and J by 3 bases, with 12 bases left in between. Germline CDR1 and CDR2: KGHDR and SFDVKD. The CDR3 sequence: CATSDPRRATDTQYF. CDR3 DNA sequence: TGTGCCACCAGTGATCCCCGGAGGGCTACAGATACGCAGTATTTT.

The chain links TRBV5-1 to TRBJ2-1, with 8 bases matching TRBD1. The CDR3 sequence is 15 residues long. Germline-derived CDR1 and CDR2 are SGHRS and YFSETQ. V lost 5 bases, J lost 0 bases, and 4 bases stayed unmatched. The CDR3, as DNA: TGCGCCAGCAGTCGACAGGGGAGCTCCTACAATGAGCAGTTCTTC. This sequence encodes CASSRQGSSYNEQFF.

The chain couples TRBV19 to TRBJ1-1; 10 bases match TRBD1. Germline loops: CDR1 LNHDA, CDR2 SQIVND (reference sequence). Trimming removed 5 bases from V and 4 bases from J; junction bases left unmatched: 4. The CDR3 is 14 amino acids. The CDR3 here is CASSQRTGGTEAFF. The CDR3 nucleotides are TGTGCCAGTAGTCAAAGGACAGGGGGCACTGAAGCTTTCTTT.

This chain connects TRBV3-1 (or the pseudogene TRBV3-2) to TRBJ2-5; 7 positions match TRBD2. CDR3 size: 13 residues. CDR1 LGHDT and CDR2 YNNKEL come from the germline V gene (reference sequence). The V segment lost 0 bases and the J segment 9 bases; nucleotides outside the gene matches: 4. The CDR3: CASSQESAGAQYF. For the CDR3, the DNA is TGTGCCAGCAGCCAAGAATCGGCGGGGGCCCAGTACTTC.

The chain links TRBV4-2 to TRBJ2-1; 10 bases agree with TRBD2. V shed 0 bases, J shed 5 bases, and the junction held 4 bases outside the gene matches. The CDR3 contains 16 residues. Germline values: CDR1 LGHNA, CDR2 YNFKEQ. CDR3 amino acids: CASSQDGTSADNEQFF. As DNA, the CDR3 is TGTGCCAGCAGCCAAGATGGGACTAGCGCCGACAATGAGCAGTTCTTC.

This chain uses TRBV29-1 with TRBJ2-1, with 11 bases fitting TRBD1. Trimming removed 7 bases from V and 8 bases from J; junction bases left unmatched: 10. Germline V gene data show CDR1 as SQVTM and CDR2 as ANQGSEA. The CDR3 is 14 residues long. The chain's CDR3 is CSGRDRGVLDEQFF. The CDR3 nucleotides read TGCAGCGGTAGGGACAGGGGGGTTTTGGATGAGCAGTTCTTC.

The chain has TRBV30 and TRBJ1-6; the match to TRBD1 covers 7 bases. The CDR3 sequence is 14 residues long. The V segment lost 0 bases and the J segment 10 bases; nucleotides outside the gene matches: 6. From germline, CDR1 is GTSNPN and CDR2 SVGIG (reference sequence). The DNA for the CDR3 is TGTGCCTGGAGTGTAGAGGGACAGCGATCACCCCTCCACTTT. It encodes CAWSVEGQRSPLHF. The variable domain in full, with the rest retrieved from reference TRBV30 and TRBJ1-6, is SQTIHQWPATLVQPVGSPLSLECTVEGTSNPNLYWYRQAAGRGLQLLFYSVGIGQISSEVPQNLSASRPQDRQFILSSKKLLLSDSGFYLCAWSVEGQRSPLHFGNGTRLTVT.

The chain joins TRBV2 to TRBJ1-5; 7 bases are shared with TRBD1. The germline V gene has CDR1 SNHLY and CDR2 FYNNEI. V was pared by 9 bases and J by 7 bases, with 12 bases of the junction left unmatched. This CDR3 is 14 amino acids long. The CDR3 nucleotides are TGTGCCAGTGGGGGCCAGGGGGTGGGACAGCCCCAGCATTTT. It is translated as CASGGQGVGQPQHF.

This sequence joins TRBV7-3 and TRBJ2-1; D is unclear. This CDR3 comprises 15 residues. CDR1 is SGHTA and CDR2 is FQGTGA in the germline V gene. Trimming pared 5 bases from V and 4 bases from J, leaving 15 bases between. This chain's CDR3 is CASSLNPLVYNEQFF. In nucleotides, the CDR3 is TGTGCCAGCAGCCTCAACCCCCTAGTATACAATGAGCAGTTCTTC.

The V gene is TRBV27, the J gene TRBJ1-5, with TRBD1 identical over 7 bases. The germline CDR1 and CDR2 sequences are MNHEY and SMNVEV (reference sequence). There are 14 residues in the CDR3. After removal of 6 bases from V and 4 bases from J, the junction contained 6 bases not matched to a gene. The CDR3 is CASSSGGSNQPQHF. The CDR3 DNA reads TGTGCCAGCAGCTCAGGGGGAAGTAATCAGCCCCAGCATTTT.